This T cell receptor beta chain was retrieved from a study of T-cell reconstitution after alpha-beta-depleted transplantation in children. Study-level points and caveats: At the one-year point after transplant, T-cell counts and TCRbeta diversity were found to come mostly from T cells that had been newly produced.

This clonotype has a count of ten or more. Antigen unknown. For TCRbeta, the library was prepared with unique molecular identifiers. TCRdb reprocessed the PCR reads via MiXCR and lists one record per CDR3 protein. The sample lists about 98,000 distinct CDR3 sequences; 4.5% to 7.5% were seen once. The CDR3 spans 12 residues. Germline assignment: CDR1 SQVTM and CDR2 ANQGSEA. V was cut by 7 bases and J by 4 bases, with 12 bases left in between. This TCR was sampled from a female patient aged 2-10 years who had a stem cell transplant for Fanconi anemia, so the T cells may come from the graft donor. The chain couples TRBV29-1 to TRBJ2-3, with D possibly being TRBD1 (5 bases). The sequencing used PBMCs, mostly from graft donor cells, collected 60 days after TCRalphabeta/CD19-depleted stem cell transplant. DNA of the CDR3: TGCAGCGCAGGGCTAGGACCAGATACGCAGTATTTT. It translates to CSAGLGPDTQYF.